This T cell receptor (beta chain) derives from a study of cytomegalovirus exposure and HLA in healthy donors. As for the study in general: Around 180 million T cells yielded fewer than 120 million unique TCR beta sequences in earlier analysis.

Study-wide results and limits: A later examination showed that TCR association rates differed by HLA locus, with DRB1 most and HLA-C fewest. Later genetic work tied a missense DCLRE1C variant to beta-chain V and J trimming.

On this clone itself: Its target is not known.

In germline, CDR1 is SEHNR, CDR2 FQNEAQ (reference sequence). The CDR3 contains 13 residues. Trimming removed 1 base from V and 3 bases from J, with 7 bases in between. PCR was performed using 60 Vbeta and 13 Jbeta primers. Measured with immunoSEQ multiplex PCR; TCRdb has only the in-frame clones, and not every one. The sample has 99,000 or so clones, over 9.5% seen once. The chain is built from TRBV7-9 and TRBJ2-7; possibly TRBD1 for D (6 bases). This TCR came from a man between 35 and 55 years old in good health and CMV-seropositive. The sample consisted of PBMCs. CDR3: CASSLEGGYEQYF. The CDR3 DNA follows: TGTGCCAGCAGCTTAGAAGGGGGCTACGAGCAGTACTTC.